The 28 T cell receptor beta chains reported below all come from one sample, sequenced in a study of cytomegalovirus exposure and HLA in healthy donors. Using immunoSEQ multiplex PCR, the repertoire was profiled, and TCRdb retains in-frame clones only, with some absent. Of under 250,000 clones in the sample, about nine tenths were seen once. Sequenced sample: PBMCs. All receptors come from a woman between 18 and 29 years old in good health and CMV-seropositive.

This chain connects TRBV2 to TRBJ2-3; possible D gene TRBD1, 5 bases. Germline V lookup: CDR1 SNHLY, CDR2 FYNNEI. Trimming took 4 bases from V and 6 from J, leaving 11 bases between them. This CDR3 comprises 13 residues. CDR3 sequence: CASSARDGDTQYF. The CDR3 nucleotides read TGTGCCAGCAGTGCCAGGGATGGCGATACGCAGTATTTT.

V and J are TRBV28 and TRBJ1-4; 8 bases match TRBD1. Germline V lookup: CDR1 MDHEN, CDR2 SYDVKM. J lost 0 bases, V lost 5 bases, and 5 bases had no gene match. CDR3 length: 16 residues. This chain's CDR3 is CASSHGQGATNEKLFF. The CDR3, as DNA: TGTGCCAGCAGTCACGGACAGGGCGCAACTAATGAAAAACTGTTTTTT.

The gene calls are TRBV28 and TRBJ1-1; TRBD1 matches at 8 bases. The CDR3 is 14 amino acids. V was clipped by 7 bases and J by 4 bases; unmatched bases: 8. CDR1 is MDHEN and CDR2 is SYDVKM in the germline V gene. CDR3: CASIQGGESTEAFF. CDR3 nucleotide sequence: TGTGCCAGCATACAGGGGGGGGAGAGCACTGAAGCTTTCTTT. Full variable domain (remainder filled in from reference TRBV28 and TRBJ1-1): DVKVTQSSRYLVKRTGEKVFLECVQDMDHENMFWYRQDPGLGLRLIYFSYDVKMKEKGDIPEGYSVSREKKERFSLILESASTNQTSMYLCASIQGGESTEAFFGQGTRLTVV.

The V call is TRBV2, the J call TRBJ1-2; TRBD1 aligns across 12 bases. The CDR3 sequence is 17 residues long. Germline loops: CDR1 SNHLY, CDR2 FYNNEI. After removal of 6 bases from V and 6 bases from J, the junction contained 14 bases not matched to a gene. CDR3 DNA sequence: TGTGCCAGCAGCGGTACCCGGGACAGGGGGCGCTTGGATGGCTACACCTTC. As protein: CASSGTRDRGRLDGYTF. Full variable domain (outside the CDR3, taken from reference TRBV2 and TRBJ1-2): EPEVTQTPSHQVTQMGQEVILRCVPISNHLYFYWYRQILGQKVEFLVSFYNNEISEKSEIFDDQFSVERPDGSNFTLKIRSTKLEDSAMYFCASSGTRDRGRLDGYTFGSGTRLTVV.

The chain combines TRBV5-1 with TRBJ1-4, with D perhaps TRBD1 (6 bases). The CDR3 is 15 amino acids. Germline CDR1 reads SGHRS; CDR2 reads YFSETQ. The V gene lost 4 bases and the J gene lost 6 bases, with 16 bases spanning the gap. CDR3 protein: CASSPPGGADEKLFF. The CDR3 DNA sequence: TGCGCCAGCAGCCCACCCGGGGGGGCTGATGAAAAACTGTTTTTT.

This chain joins TRBV11-2 and TRBJ1-2, with a weak D call TRBD1 (6 bases). The CDR3 runs to 12 residues. Germline V gives CDR1 SGHAT, CDR2 FQNNGV. V was shortened by 4 bases and J by 7 bases, with 10 bases between the two germline ends. CDR3 amino acids: CASSSGVGGYTF. DNA of the CDR3: TGTGCCAGCAGCTCAGGGGTTGGTGGCTACACCTTC.

V gene TRBV7-9 combines with J gene TRBJ1-2; 10 bases line up with TRBD1. CDR1 and CDR2 from the germline V gene are SEHNR and FQNEAQ (reference sequence). The V gene end was trimmed by 3 bases and the J gene end by 8 bases; junction bases not matched to a gene: 6. The CDR3 contains 14 residues. The CDR3 protein is CASSLTGGAPGYTF. The CDR3 region has the DNA TGTGCCAGCAGCTTGACAGGGGGCGCCCCGGGCTACACCTTC.

V is TRBV9 and J is TRBJ1-4; D is possibly TRBD1 (6 bases). Trimming cost V 6 bases and J 5 bases, with 17 bases left between them. Germline V gene lookup returns CDR1 SGDLS and CDR2 YYNGEE. CDR3 length equals 15 residues. CDR3 bases: TGTGCCAGCAACCCCGAGGGGACATTAAATGAAAAACTGTTTTTT. Translating gives CASNPEGTLNEKLFF.

J is TRBJ2-1 and V is TRBV7-9, with D perhaps TRBD1 (6 bases). The CDR3 has 16 residues. The V end lost 2 bases, the J end lost 0 bases, and 11 bases lay between the germline ends. The V gene's germline CDR1 is SEHNR and CDR2 FQNEAQ (reference sequence). As DNA, the CDR3 is TGTGCCAGCAGCTTATCAGGGGCAGGCTCCTACAATGAGCAGTTCTTC. Encoded protein: CASSLSGAGSYNEQFF.

J is TRBJ1-5 and V is TRBV28; D is unclear. CDR1 and CDR2 (germline): MDHEN, SYDVKM. Trimming took 8 bases from V and 5 from J, leaving 22 bases between them. The CDR3 is made up of 16 amino acids. The CDR3 loop is CASRRRQAGVHQPQHF. CDR3 sequence (DNA): TGTGCCAGCCGACGAAGGCAGGCAGGCGTCCATCAGCCCCAGCATTTT.

Points on this clone: At the DNA level, this CDR3 is encoded by other sequences in the same sample as well. The chain joins TRBV9 to TRBJ1-4; maybe TRBD1 (6 bases). This CDR3 has 14 amino acids. The V end lost 2 bases, the J end lost 5 bases, and 10 bases lay between the germline ends. Per germline, CDR1 SGDLS and CDR2 YYNGEE. The CDR3 bases are TGTGCCAGCAGCGTTGGACAGCGGAATGAAAAACTGTTTTTT. This encodes CASSVGQRNEKLFF.

The J gene is TRBJ1-2, the V gene TRBV5-4, with 9 bases identical to TRBD1. The CDR3 sequence is 14 residues long. The germline V gene encodes CDR1 SGHNT and CDR2 YYREEE (reference sequence). V shed 3 bases and J 8 bases; nucleotides not matched to a gene: 8. CDR3: CASSSSPGTGGYTF. CDR3 coding DNA: TGTGCCAGCAGCTCCTCGCCCGGGACAGGGGGCTACACCTTC.

The chain recombines TRBV5-1 with TRBJ2-7, with TRBD1 matching 8 bases. This CDR3 is built from 15 residues. The V gene end was trimmed by 3 bases and the J gene end by 5 bases; junction bases not matched to a gene: 10. The germline CDR1 and CDR2 sequences are SGHRS and YFSETQ. CDR3 nucleotide sequence: TGCGCCAGCAGCTCCGCCCCAGGACAGGGCCACGAGCAGTACTTC. This translates into CASSSAPGQGHEQYF. The full variable domain, completed using reference TRBV5-1 and TRBJ2-7, is KAGVTQTPRYLIKTRGQQVTLSCSPISGHRSVSWYQQTPGQGLQFLFEYFSETQRNKGNFPGRFSGRQFSNSRSEMNVSTLELGDSALYLCASSSAPGQGHEQYFGPGTRLTVT.

The V call is TRBV27, the J call TRBJ2-1; possible D gene TRBD2, 6 bases. The CDR3 is 16 amino acids. Germline V lookup: CDR1 MNHEY, CDR2 SMNVEV (reference sequence). V was trimmed by 5 bases and J by 5 bases, leaving 19 bases between them. The CDR3 reads CASSPIALANNNEQFF. CDR3 DNA sequence: TGTGCCAGCAGTCCTATAGCCCTAGCGAACAACAATGAGCAGTTCTTC.

J is TRBJ2-7 and V is TRBV18, with 7 bases matching TRBD1. With V trimmed by 2 bases and J by 3 bases, 1 base remained unmatched. The CDR3 sequence is 13 residues long. Germline-derived CDR1 and CDR2 are KGHSH and LQKENI. The CDR3 region has the DNA TGTGCCAGCTCACCAGACAGGGTCTACGAGCAGTACTTC. Translated: CASSPDRVYEQYF.

The chain employs TRBV15 and TRBJ2-5, with 7 bases matching TRBD2. CDR3 size: 17 residues. V dropped 2 bases and J dropped 2; count of bases not matched to a gene: 11. The germline CDR1 and CDR2 sequences are LNHNV and YYDKDF (reference sequence). For the CDR3, the DNA is TGTGCCACCAGCAGATGGAAACCGGGACTACCGCAAGAGACCCAGTACTTC. The encoded protein is CATSRWKPGLPQETQYF.

V usage is TRBV7-8 and J usage is TRBJ2-1; maybe TRBD1 (6 bases). Trimming pared 4 bases from V and 5 bases from J, leaving 18 bases between. This CDR3 spans 16 amino acids. Germline V gene lookup returns CDR1 SGHVS and CDR2 FQNEAQ. DNA of the CDR3: TGTGCCAGCAGCTGGGGCCCGGGACAAGGTAACAATGAGCAGTTCTTC. This gives the protein CASSWGPGQGNNEQFF.

The gene calls are TRBV19 and TRBJ2-2; a weak D match, TRBD2 (5 bases). The CDR3 has 13 residues. V shed 6 bases and J shed 4 bases, with 9 bases lying between them. Germline CDR1 is LNHDA and CDR2 is SQIVND (reference sequence). DNA of the CDR3: TGTGCCAGTAGCCTCCGGGGCACCGGGGAGCTGTTTTTT. This gives the protein CASSLRGTGELFF.

This clone was observed a handful of times. The chain joins TRBV6-6 to TRBJ2-7; 10 bases line up with TRBD2. The germline CDR1 and CDR2 sequences are MNHNY and SVGAGI (reference sequence). The CDR3 has 14 residues. V lost 6 bases to trimming and J lost 3 bases; unmatched junction nucleotides: 5. This CDR3 reads CASSVGTSDYEQYF. The CDR3 bases are TGTGCCAGCAGCGTTGGGACTAGCGACTACGAGCAGTACTTC.

This chain connects TRBV28 to TRBJ1-2, with 8 bases matching TRBD1. This CDR3 spans 13 amino acids. Looked up from germline, CDR1 is MDHEN and CDR2 is SYDVKM. Trimming took 10 bases from V and 7 from J; bases not matched to a gene: 11. CDR3 DNA: TGTGCCACCGCCCATACAGGGGGGGGTGGCTACACCTTC. Residues: CATAHTGGGGYTF.

This clone was picked up one time. J is TRBJ2-1 and V is TRBV29-1; D gene ambiguous. This CDR3 has 12 amino acids. The germline V gene encodes CDR1 SQVTM and CDR2 ANQGSEA. V was trimmed by 4 bases and J by 9 bases, leaving 13 bases between them. This CDR3 is CSVVKDSGEQFF. In nucleotides, the CDR3 is TGCAGCGTTGTAAAAGATTCAGGTGAGCAGTTCTTC.

The J gene is TRBJ2-1, the V gene TRBV30, with D possibly TRBD2 on 5 matching bases. V shed 5 bases and J shed 7 bases, with 12 bases lying between them. The length of the CDR3 is 12 residues. Germline V gene sequence: CDR1 GTSNPN, CDR2 SVGIG (reference sequence). CDR3 coding DNA: TGTGCCTGGTCGACTAATTTAAATGAGCAGTTCTTC. It yields the protein CAWSTNLNEQFF.

CDR3 bases: TGTGCCTGGAGTGTACTTAATAGGAGGACCGGGGAGCTGTTTTTT. It codes for CAWSVLNRRTGELFF. The chain recombines TRBV30 with TRBJ2-2, with D possibly being TRBD2 (5 bases). Trimming pared 0 bases from V and 5 bases from J, leaving 13 bases between. Looked up from germline, CDR1 is GTSNPN and CDR2 is SVGIG (reference sequence). CDR3 length equals 15 residues. Full variable domain (rest looked up from reference TRBV30 and TRBJ2-2): SQTIHQWPATLVQPVGSPLSLECTVEGTSNPNLYWYRQAAGRGLQLLFYSVGIGQISSEVPQNLSASRPQDRQFILSSKKLLLSDSGFYLCAWSVLNRRTGELFFGEGSRLTVL.

The chain employs TRBV5-4 and TRBJ2-7; weak D call: TRBD1 (6 bases). The CDR3 totals 15 residues. Germline CDR1 and CDR2: SGHNT and YYREEE (reference sequence). Trimming took 0 bases from V and 2 from J, leaving 12 bases between them. CDR3 sequence: CASSLADKGAYEQYF. The CDR3 DNA sequence: TGTGCCAGCAGCTTGGCCGATAAGGGGGCCTACGAGCAGTACTTC.

V and J are TRBV28 and TRBJ1-4; no reliable D call. The germline V and J ends were trimmed by 3 bases and 7 bases, with 18 bases remaining between them. CDR3 length: 16 residues. Germline-derived CDR1 and CDR2 are MDHEN and SYDVKM. The CDR3 spells CASSFGGFGIFEKLFF. In DNA form, the CDR3 reads TGTGCCAGCAGTTTCGGAGGGTTCGGGATTTTTGAAAAACTGTTTTTT.

The V and J genes are TRBV27 and TRBJ2-3; 11 bases agree with TRBD2. CDR3 length equals 16 residues. CDR1 and CDR2 from the germline V gene are MNHEY and SMNVEV (reference sequence). Unmatched junction bases numbered 13, after V lost 6 bases and J lost 8 bases. The CDR3 DNA follows: TGTGCCAGCAGCCCGGGACTAGCGGAAATAGCGGGTACGCAGTATTTT. Amino acids: CASSPGLAEIAGTQYF.

The CDR3 DNA reads as TGTGCCAGCAGAACGGGACAGGGAAACACTGAAGCTTTCTTT. Protein product: CASRTGQGNTEAFF. This sequence joins TRBV27 and TRBJ1-1; 9 bases fit TRBD1. The junction had 4 bases not matched to a gene; V was cut back by 6 bases and J by 2 bases. This CDR3 comprises 14 residues. The germline gives CDR1 MNHEY, CDR2 SMNVEV (reference sequence).

The rearrangement joins TRBV4-1 to TRBJ1-5, with D unresolved. The germline CDR1 and CDR2 sequences are MGHRA and YSYEKL. Trimming cost V 0 bases and J 2 bases, with 8 bases left between them. The CDR3 is 15 amino acids. The CDR3 DNA reads as TGCGCCAGCAGCCAAGATGGCCTGGGCAATCAGCCCCAGCATTTT. This gives the protein CASSQDGLGNQPQHF.